Each of the 23 T cell receptor beta chains below was sequenced from the same sample in a study of blood T cell repertoires in COVID-19. Sequencing was performed with immunoSEQ multiplex PCR; in TCRdb, only in-frame clones are kept and a portion is missing. This sample has 95,000 to 150,000 clones, with over 75% found just once. Material for sequencing was peripheral blood. Every receptor here comes from a man between 60 and 70 years old with active or convalescent COVID-19.

This clone was seen a single time. This chain joins TRBV6-6 and TRBJ1-2, with D possibly being TRBD1 (6 bases). The CDR3 covers 14 residues. The germline V and J ends were trimmed by 2 bases and 7 bases, with 14 bases remaining between them. Germline lookup yields CDR1 MNHNY and CDR2 SVGAGI (reference sequence). The CDR3 sequence is CASSYRDTESGYTF. Here the CDR3 DNA reads TGTGCCAGCAGTTACCGGGACACAGAAAGTGGCTACACCTTC.

V usage is TRBV4-1 and J usage is TRBJ2-5; 11 positions agree with TRBD2. V gave up 0 bases and J gave up 5 bases; unmatched junction bases: 14. This CDR3 region has 19 residues. The germline V gene has CDR1 MGHRA and CDR2 YSYEKL. The CDR3 sequence: CASSQERLAGGSRIETQYF. CDR3 coding DNA: TGCGCCAGCAGCCAAGAACGGCTAGCGGGAGGCTCCCGGATCGAGACCCAGTACTTC.

This sequence joins TRBV6-1 and TRBJ2-3; D gene uncertain. This CDR3 comprises 12 residues. CDR1 MNHNS and CDR2 SASEGT come from the germline V gene. The ends were cut back, 2 bases at V and 4 bases at J, with 4 bases in the middle. CDR3 sequence (DNA): TGTGCCAGCAGTGAATTCTCAGATACGCAGTATTTT. Protein sequence: CASSEFSDTQYF.

The chain employs TRBV11-1 and TRBJ1-2, with a possible D match to TRBD1 (6 bases). CDR1 is SGHAT and CDR2 is FQDESV in the germline V gene (reference sequence). CDR3 length: 15 residues. The V end lost 4 bases, the J end lost 2 bases, and 14 bases lay between the germline ends. This chain's CDR3 is CASSSIQGWNYGYTF. The CDR3 nucleotides are TGTGCCAGCAGCTCTATACAGGGATGGAACTATGGCTACACCTTC.

J is TRBJ2-1 and V is TRBV5-6; no firm D call. The CDR3 has 13 amino acids. V lost 3 bases and J 6 bases, leaving 10 bases between the germline ends. Germline values: CDR1 SGHDT, CDR2 YYEEEE. The CDR3 spells CASSSRWANEQFF. CDR3 bases: TGTGCCAGCAGCTCCCGGTGGGCCAATGAGCAGTTCTTC.

The chain is built from TRBV24-1 and TRBJ2-2, with a tentative D call TRBD2 (5 bases). Trimming cost V 4 bases and J 3 bases, with 5 bases left between them. This CDR3 comprises 13 residues. CDR1 is KGHDR and CDR2 is SFDVKD in the germline V gene. The CDR3 nucleotides read TGTGCCACCAGTGAACTAGACACCGGGGAGCTGTTTTTT. It codes for CATSELDTGELFF.

This clone was counted a few times. The chain joins TRBV5-6 to TRBJ2-7; 8 positions agree with TRBD1. The CDR3 runs 15 residues. In germline, CDR1 is SGHDT, CDR2 YYEEEE. The V segment lost 4 bases and the J segment 0 bases; nucleotides outside the gene matches: 6. The CDR3 region has the DNA TGTGCCAGCAGCCAGGGACAGGCGTCCTCCTACGAGCAGTACTTC. Translated, it gives CASSQGQASSYEQYF.

The rearrangement joins TRBV5-1 to TRBJ2-3, with a tentative D call TRBD1 (6 bases). Trimming shortened V by 1 base and J by 2 bases, and 8 bases separated the two germline ends. CDR1 is SGHRS, CDR2 YFSETQ, per germline. This CDR3 region has 14 residues. Here the CDR3 reads CASSLYRDTDTQYF. The CDR3, as DNA: TGCGCCAGCAGCTTGTACAGGGACACAGATACGCAGTATTTT.

The V gene is TRBV5-1, the J gene TRBJ1-5; 8 bases match TRBD1. J gave up 5 bases and V 3 bases, and 4 bases lay outside the gene matches. There are 14 residues in the CDR3. The germline gives CDR1 SGHRS, CDR2 YFSETQ. The CDR3 DNA reads TGCGCCAGCAGCTGGACAGGGAAAGATCAGCCCCAGCATTTT. It specifies CASSWTGKDQPQHF.

The V and J genes are TRBV5-6 and TRBJ2-7, with a weak D call TRBD2 (5 bases). Trimming stripped 2 bases from V and 0 bases from J, with 9 bases between. The CDR3 is made up of 14 amino acids. Germline V gene lookup returns CDR1 SGHDT and CDR2 YYEEEE. The CDR3 DNA sequence: TGTGCCAGCAGCTTAGCGGCCCGCTCCTACGAGCAGTACTTC. This translates into CASSLAARSYEQYF.

As DNA, the CDR3 is TGTGCCAGCAGTCGACAACAGGGGTTAAGCTATGGCTACACCTTC. Protein sequence: CASSRQQGLSYGYTF. The chain carries TRBV27 and TRBJ1-2; 7 nucleotides line up with TRBD1. V lost 5 bases, J lost 4 bases, and 10 bases stayed unmatched. In germline, CDR1 is MNHEY, CDR2 SMNVEV (reference sequence). The CDR3 sequence is 15 residues long.

CDR3 in DNA: TGTGCCAGCAGCTTACTCGGGACTAGCGGAGATACGCAGTATTTT. This codes for CASSLLGTSGDTQYF. V and J are TRBV6-5 and TRBJ2-3; 11 bases are a match to TRBD2. V gave up 6 bases and J gave up 5 bases; unmatched junction bases: 7. This CDR3 is 15 amino acids long. The germline CDR1 and CDR2 sequences are MNHEY and SVGAGI.

This clone was detected a few times. V gene TRBV3-1 (or the pseudogene TRBV3-2) combines with J gene TRBJ1-2, with D unresolved. Trimming took 0 bases from V and 2 from J, leaving 7 bases between them. There are 14 residues in the CDR3. The V gene's germline CDR1 is LGHDT and CDR2 YNNKEL (reference sequence). The CDR3 bases are TGTGCCAGCAGCCAAGATTTAGCAAACTATGGCTACACCTTC. Protein: CASSQDLANYGYTF.

This clone appeared a few times. The chain carries TRBV24-1 and TRBJ1-5; possibly TRBD1 for D (5 bases). Per germline, CDR1 KGHDR and CDR2 SFDVKD. V lost 2 bases to trimming and J lost 9 bases, with 7 bases between them. The CDR3 covers 12 residues. In DNA form, the CDR3 reads TGTGCCACCAGTGATTCAGGGCGGCCCCAGCATTTT. Translating it yields CATSDSGRPQHF.

The DNA of the CDR3 is TGTGCCAGCAGCTTAGGAGGGTACCAAGAGACCCAGTACTTC. The encoded protein is CASSLGGYQETQYF. V usage is TRBV11-2 and J usage is TRBJ2-5, with TRBD2 as a possible D gene (5 bases). Germline CDR1 SGHAT, CDR2 FQNNGV. This CDR3 is 14 amino acids long. Deletions cut 1 base from V and 0 bases from J, with 6 bases between.

This clone showed up just once. V usage is TRBV21-1 and J usage is TRBJ2-7; the listed D gene, TRBD2, was not tested against the DNA. TRBV21-1 is tagged as a pseudogene. The CDR3 totals 19 residues. For the CDR3, the DNA is TGTGCCAGCAGCAGCCTGACTAGCGCCATAATGATCCATCCCTACGAGCAGTACTTC. This gives the protein CASSSLTSAIMIHPYEQYF.

CDR3 nucleotide sequence: TGTGCCAGCAGCCCACGGACTAGCGGGGTTAGCACAGATACGCAGTATTTT. This encodes CASSPRTSGVSTDTQYF. The rearrangement links TRBV7-9 to TRBJ2-3, with 12 bases aligning to TRBD2. This CDR3 region has 17 residues. Germline V CDR1 and CDR2: SEHNR, FQNEAQ (reference sequence). J gave up 0 bases and V 5 bases, and 6 bases lay outside the gene matches.

The rearrangement joins TRBV9 to TRBJ1-3, with TRBD1 identical over 7 bases. CDR1 and CDR2 (germline): SGDLS, YYNGEE. The V segment lost 4 bases and the J segment 7 bases; nucleotides outside the gene matches: 5. This CDR3 comprises 13 residues. The CDR3 loop is CASSWSQGNTIYF. As DNA, the CDR3 is TGTGCCAGCAGCTGGTCACAGGGGAACACCATATATTTT.

This clone was seen more than once but under ten times. The CDR3 here is CASRSQGWGTEAFF. The CDR3 DNA sequence: TGTGCCAGCAGGTCACAGGGGTGGGGCACTGAAGCTTTCTTT. The rearrangement uses TRBV11-3 and TRBJ1-1, with 7 bases aligning to TRBD1. CDR1 SGHNT and CDR2 YENEEA come from the germline V gene. CDR3 length: 14 residues. J gave up 4 bases and V 6 bases, and 8 bases lay outside the gene matches.

The chain is built from TRBV9 and TRBJ1-3, with 7 bases that match TRBD1. After removal of 3 bases from V and 4 bases from J, the junction contained 4 bases not matched to a gene. The CDR3 has 14 amino acids. Germline-derived CDR1 and CDR2 are SGDLS and YYNGEE. The CDR3 loop reads CASSDSDRGNTIYF. As DNA, the CDR3 is TGTGCCAGCAGCGATTCGGACAGGGGAAACACCATATATTTT.

This clone is a singleton in its sample. The CDR3 DNA is TGTGCCAGCAGTGCCGGGACTAACCTCTACAATGAGCAGTTCTTC. This sequence encodes CASSAGTNLYNEQFF. The chain has TRBV27 and TRBJ2-1; TRBD2 aligns across 7 bases. CDR1 is MNHEY and CDR2 is SMNVEV in the germline V gene (reference sequence). With V trimmed by 5 bases and J by 3 bases, 7 bases remained unmatched. The CDR3 is 15 residues long.

This clone has a count of ten or more. Distinct nucleotide sequences in the sample also encode this CDR3. The V gene is TRBV3-1 (or the pseudogene TRBV3-2), the J gene TRBJ2-6; TRBD1 might be the D (6 bases). Germline V gene lookup returns CDR1 LGHDT and CDR2 YNNKEL (reference sequence). CDR3 length equals 15 residues. Between the trimmed V and J ends, which lost 4 bases and 0 bases, there was a span of 7 bases. CDR3 residues: CASSPDSSGANVLTF. CDR3 DNA: TGTGCCAGCAGCCCGGACAGCTCTGGGGCCAACGTCCTGACTTTC.

This chain joins TRBV6-5 and TRBJ2-1, with D tentatively TRBD2 (6 bases). V shed 4 bases and J shed 0 bases, with 13 bases lying between them. CDR1 is MNHEY and CDR2 is SVGAGI in the germline V gene. There are 16 residues in the CDR3. The CDR3 nucleotides read TGTGCCAGCAGTTCCTTAGCGGTTAGCTCCTACAATGAGCAGTTCTTC. It codes for CASSSLAVSSYNEQFF.